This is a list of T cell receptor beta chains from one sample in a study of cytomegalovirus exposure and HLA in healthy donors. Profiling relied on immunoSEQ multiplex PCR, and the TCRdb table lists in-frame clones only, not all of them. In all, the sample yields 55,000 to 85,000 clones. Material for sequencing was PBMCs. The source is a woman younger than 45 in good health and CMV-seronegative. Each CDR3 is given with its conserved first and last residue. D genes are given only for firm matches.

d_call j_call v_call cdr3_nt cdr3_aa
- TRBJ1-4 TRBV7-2 TGTGCCAGCAGCTTAGGAGGAGTAATTGCACGGAAACTGTTTTTT CASSLGGVIARKLFF
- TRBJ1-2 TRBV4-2 TGTGCCAGCAGCCAAGAAGCAGGGCGGAACTATGGCTACACCTTC CASSQEAGRNYGYTF
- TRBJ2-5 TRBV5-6 TGTGCCAGCAGCTTGGGGACTTCCGAGACCCAGTACTTC CASSLGTSETQYF
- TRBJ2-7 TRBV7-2 TGTGCCAGCAGATTAGAGGGGCAGGGGCAGCTCGAGCAGTACTTC CASRLEGQGQLEQYF
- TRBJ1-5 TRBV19 TGTGCCACCAGAATCGGGGGGCATCAGCCCCAGCATTTT CATRIGGHQPQHF
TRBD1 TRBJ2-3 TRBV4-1 TGCGCCAGCAGCCATAGACAGGGGAATCCCGATACGCAGTATTTT CASSHRQGNPDTQYF
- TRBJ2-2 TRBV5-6 TGTGCCAGCAGCTTTGAGATAATCGGGGAGCTGTTTTTT CASSFEIIGELFF
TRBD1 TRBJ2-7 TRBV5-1 TGCGCCAGCAGCTTGGAGGGGACAGGGCCCTACGAGCAGTACTTC CASSLEGTGPYEQYF
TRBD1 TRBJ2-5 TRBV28 TGTGCCAGCAGTTTACTCCGGGACAGGGGACGGGTACAAGAGACCCAGTACTTC CASSLLRDRGRVQETQYF
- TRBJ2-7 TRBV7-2 TGTGCCAGCAGTTTCGGTCTTACCTACGAGCAGTACTTC CASSFGLTYEQYF
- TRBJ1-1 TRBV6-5 TGTGCCAGCAATCCCCAGGGGCGTAACACTGAAGCTTTCTTT CASNPQGRNTEAFF
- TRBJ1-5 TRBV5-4 TGTGCCAGCAGCTTGGAGGGAAAGGGGCAGCCCCAGCATTTT CASSLEGKGQPQHF
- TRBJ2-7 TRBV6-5 TGTGCCAGCAGTCCCGCTTTTCCAGCCTACGAGCAGTACTTC CASSPAFPAYEQYF
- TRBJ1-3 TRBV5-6 TGTGCCAGCAGTATCACAGCCTCTGGAAACACCATATATTTT CASSITASGNTIYF
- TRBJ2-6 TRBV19 TGTGCCAGTCAGCGTGGAGCTGGGGCCAACGTCCTGACTTTC CASQRGAGANVLTF
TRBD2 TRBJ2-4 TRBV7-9 TGTGCCAGCAGCGCCGGACTAGCGGCCTTTGAGGACAAAAACATTCAGTACTTC CASSAGLAAFEDKNIQYF
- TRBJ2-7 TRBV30 TGTGCCTGGAGAGGGGAAAACGAGCAGTACTTC CAWRGENEQYF
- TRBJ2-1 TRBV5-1 TGCGCCAGCAGCTTGGAGGGGAAATGGTCCTACAATGAGCAGTTCTTC CASSLEGKWSYNEQFF
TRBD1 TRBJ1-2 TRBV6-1 TGTGCCAGCAGTGAGGGACAGGTTGAGAACTATGGCTACACCTTC CASSEGQVENYGYTF
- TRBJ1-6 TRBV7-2 TGTGCCAGCAGCTTTATTGGAGGATTAGGCTCACCCCTCCACTTT CASSFIGGLGSPLHF
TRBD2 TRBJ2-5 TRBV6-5 TGTGCCAGCAGTTACTCTGGACTAGCTCAAGAGACCCAGTACTTC CASSYSGLAQETQYF
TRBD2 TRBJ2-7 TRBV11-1 TGTGCCAGCAGCTTAGCAGGACTAGCGGGAAGGGAGCAGTACTTC CASSLAGLAGREQYF
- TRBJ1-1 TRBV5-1 TGCGCCAGCAGCTTGGACAGGCTCACTGAAGCTTTCTTT CASSLDRLTEAFF
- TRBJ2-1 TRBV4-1 TGCGCCAGCAGCCAAGACCCGGGGGCCTACAATGAGCAGTTCTTC CASSQDPGAYNEQFF
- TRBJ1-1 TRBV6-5 TGTGCCAGCAGTTACTCAAAGGGGGTCGCTGAAGCTTTCTTT CASSYSKGVAEAFF
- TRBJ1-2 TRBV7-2 TGTGCCAGCAGCTTAGCCCCAAGAGAGGGTGGCTACACCTTC CASSLAPREGGYTF
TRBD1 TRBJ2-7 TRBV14 TGTGCCAGCAGCCCCTTGGGACAGGGAGAGAGTAAAAGCTCCTACGAGCAGTACTTC CASSPLGQGESKSSYEQYF
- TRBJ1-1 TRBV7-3 TGTGCCAGCAGCAACGGGAGGGTACTGGGCACTGAAGCTTTCTTT CASSNGRVLGTEAFF
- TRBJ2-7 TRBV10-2 TGCGCCAGCAGTGAGCCTATGAAGGGGGAGATCTACGAGCAGTACTTC CASSEPMKGEIYEQYF
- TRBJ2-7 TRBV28 TGTGCCAGCAGTTCCGCTATGGGCGGGAAAATCTACGAGCAGTACTTC CASSSAMGGKIYEQYF
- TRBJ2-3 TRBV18 TGTGCCAGCTCACTAGGAGAATTTAGCACAGATACGCAGTATTTT CASSLGEFSTDTQYF
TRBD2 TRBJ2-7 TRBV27 TGTGCCAGCAGTTCCCGAGGGGCGGGAGGATACGAGCAGTACTTC CASSSRGAGGYEQYF
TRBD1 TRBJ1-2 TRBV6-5 TGTGCCAGCACCACAGGACAGGGGGTGGAGATCGGCTACACCTTC CASTTGQGVEIGYTF
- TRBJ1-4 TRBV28 TGTGCCAGCGCCCCGGGGGGAGCAACTAATGAAAAACTGTTTTTT CASAPGGATNEKLFF
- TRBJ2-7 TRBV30 TGTGCCTGGAGTGCTCCCTACAGCTCCTACGAGCAGTACTTC CAWSAPYSSYEQYF
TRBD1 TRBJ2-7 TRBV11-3 TGTGCCAGCAGCCCGGGACAGGGGGAGCAGTACTTC CASSPGQGEQYF
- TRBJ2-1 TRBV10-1 TGCGCCAGCAGTGGTTCGGCGGCTGAGCAGTTCTTC CASSGSAAEQFF
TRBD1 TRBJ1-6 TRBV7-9 TGTGCCAGCAGAAGAACGGGACAGCCTAATTCACCCCTCCACTTT CASRRTGQPNSPLHF
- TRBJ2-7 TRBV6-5 TGTGCCAGCAGACTTTCGGGTGCGACCTACGAGCAGTACTTC CASRLSGATYEQYF
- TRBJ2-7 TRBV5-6 TGTGCCAGCCATACACCCCCGACATCGCCCTACGAGCAGTACTTC CASHTPPTSPYEQYF
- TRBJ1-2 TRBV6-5 TGTGCCAGCAGTTTGAGCCCAGGGGACTATGGCTACACCTTC CASSLSPGDYGYTF
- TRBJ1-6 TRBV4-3 TGCGCCAGCACCCCTAATTGGCAGGGGAATTCACCCCTACACTTT CASTPNWQGNSPLHF
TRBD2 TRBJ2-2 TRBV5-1 TGCGCCAGCAGCTTGGTTACTAGCGGGAACGCCGGGGAGCTGTTTTTT CASSLVTSGNAGELFF
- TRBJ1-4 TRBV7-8 TGTGCCAGCAGCTTAGATATGGGCAGGACTAATGAAAAACTGTTTTTT CASSLDMGRTNEKLFF
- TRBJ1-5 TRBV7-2 TGTGCCAGCAGCTTAGGACAGGCCCTCAATCAGCCCCAGCATTTT CASSLGQALNQPQHF